The 17 T cell receptor beta chains below all came from one sample that was sequenced in a study of CD8+ T cells in alopecia areata (dated by TCRdb to 2016 to 2019). The library relied on the immunoSEQ multiplex PCR assay. RNA was extracted from all samples and reverse transcribed into cDNA, which served as template for TCR sequencing. This immuneACCESS table, as held by TCRdb, lists in-frame sequences with V and J called but not all clones. Of the missing ones, under half trace to an unresolved V gene in checked studies; the others have no known cause. The sample records about 200,000 clones, about 62% of which are singletons. The top ten clonotypes cover roughly 5.8% of the sample. The meaning of the sample's time point label: about 25 weeks on oral tofacitinib. The sample's treatment or condition label, decoded: oral pan-JAK inhibitor, 5-10 mg twice daily. The specimen comprised CD4+ T cells sorted from blood, sampled at week 24, from a patient treated with tofacitinib. The receptors here all came from a human donor with alopecia areata.

The CDR3 DNA is TGTGCCAGCAGAGCCGACAGGGGGACTGGCTACACCTTC. Residues: CASRADRGTGYTF. The gene calls are TRBV2 and TRBJ1-2; 9 nucleotides line up with TRBD1. The V gene's germline CDR1 is SNHLY and CDR2 FYNNEI. Trimming removed 6 bases from V and 7 bases from J; junction bases left unmatched: 6. The CDR3 sequence is 13 residues long.

The table lists this clone with a few counts. This rearrangement joins TRBV7-9 to TRBJ2-1; no firm D call. V gave up 1 base and J gave up 3 bases, with 4 bases separating them. This CDR3 is 13 amino acids long. Germline CDR1 SEHNR, CDR2 FQNEAQ (reference sequence). CDR3 protein: CASSLGHYNEQFF. DNA of the CDR3: TGTGCCAGCAGCTTAGGCCACTACAATGAGCAGTTCTTC. Full variable domain (remainder filled in from reference TRBV7-9 and TRBJ2-1): DTGVSQNPRHKITKRGQNVTFRCDPISEHNRLYWYRQTLGQGPEFLTYFQNEAQLEKSRLLSDRFSAERPKGSFSTLEIQRTEQGDSAMYLCASSLGHYNEQFFGPGTRLTVL.

This chain connects TRBV29-1 to TRBJ1-3; D is unclear. CDR1 and CDR2 (germline): SQVTM, ANQGSEA. The CDR3 has 14 residues. V was cut by 6 bases and J by 2 bases, with 14 bases left in between. The CDR3 here is CSVRGNGAGNTIYF. As DNA, the CDR3 is TGCAGCGTCCGCGGGAATGGGGCTGGAAACACCATATATTTT.

This clone has more than one count but fewer than ten. This sequence joins TRBV7-9 and TRBJ1-1; possible D gene TRBD1, 6 bases. The CDR3 runs to 13 residues. V lost 5 bases and J 6 bases, leaving 13 bases between the germline ends. CDR1 and CDR2 from the germline V gene are SEHNR and FQNEAQ (reference sequence). The DNA of the CDR3 is TGTGCCAGCAGCGGCAGGGGCCGAGCTGAAGCTTTCTTT. This codes for CASSGRGRAEAFF.

The gene calls are TRBV6-5 and TRBJ2-1; D may match TRBD1 or TRBD2 (6 bases each). CDR1 and CDR2 from the germline V gene are MNHEY and SVGAGI. V was clipped by 2 bases and J by 5 bases, with 10 bases between them. This CDR3 contains 14 residues. The CDR3 loop reads CASSYRGPDNEQFF. The CDR3 DNA is TGTGCCAGCAGTTACCGGGGGCCAGACAATGAGCAGTTCTTC.

J is TRBJ2-5 and V is TRBV10-3, with D possibly matching TRBD2 (5 bases). The ends were cut back, 8 bases at V and 2 bases at J, with 6 bases in the middle. CDR3 length: 11 amino acids. CDR1 is ENHRY and CDR2 is SYGVKD in the germline V gene. CDR3 bases: TGTGCCATCGGACTTCAAGAGACCCAGTACTTC. This gives the protein CAIGLQETQYF.

This clone has a handful of counts. This chain links TRBV13 with TRBJ2-5, with 10 bases that match TRBD2. CDR1 PRHDT and CDR2 FYEKMQ come from the germline V gene (reference sequence). The CDR3 length is 15 residues. After removal of 3 bases from V and 4 bases from J, the junction contained 5 bases not matched to a gene. For the CDR3, the DNA is TGTGCCAGCAGCTTCATAAGCGGGGGGGGAGAGACCCAGTACTTC. Protein product: CASSFISGGGETQYF.

This chain uses TRBV9 with TRBJ1-3; no clear D. Per germline, CDR1 SGDLS and CDR2 YYNGEE. This CDR3 is 12 amino acids long. Between the trimmed V and J ends, which lost 1 base and 3 bases, there was a span of 2 bases. The CDR3 DNA reads TGTGCCAGCAGCGTACGTGGAAACACCATATATTTT. Translation: CASSVRGNTIYF.

CDR3 sequence: CASSSPDRGADTQYF. The CDR3 DNA is TGTGCCAGCAGTTCCCCGGACAGGGGCGCAGATACGCAGTATTTT. J is TRBJ2-3 and V is TRBV27; 9 nucleotides agree with TRBD1. J lost 4 bases, V lost 4 bases, and 6 bases had no gene match. The length of the CDR3 is 15 residues. Germline V gives CDR1 MNHEY, CDR2 SMNVEV (reference sequence).

The chain carries TRBV5-1 and TRBJ2-5; 12 bases agree with TRBD2. This CDR3 spans 16 amino acids. The germline V gene has CDR1 SGHRS and CDR2 YFSETQ. V was clipped by 4 bases and J by 2 bases; unmatched bases: 6. Here the CDR3 DNA reads TGCGCCAGCAGCCCAGGGACTAGCGGGTTACAAGAGACCCAGTACTTC. It translates to CASSPGTSGLQETQYF.

The chain employs TRBV5-1 and TRBJ1-2; TRBD1 aligns across 8 bases. This CDR3 spans 14 amino acids. Germline assignment: CDR1 SGHRS and CDR2 YFSETQ. The V gene end was trimmed by 3 bases and the J gene end by 3 bases; junction bases not matched to a gene: 4. The CDR3 bases are TGCGCCAGCAGCTCGACAGGGGTAGACTATGGCTACACCTTC. Translated: CASSSTGVDYGYTF.

The sample holds a few counts of this clone. This chain connects TRBV5-1 to TRBJ2-5; possible D gene TRBD1, 5 bases. The ends were cut back, 4 bases at V and 1 base at J, with 11 bases in the middle. The germline CDR1 and CDR2 sequences are SGHRS and YFSETQ. This CDR3 region has 14 residues. CDR3 nucleotide sequence: TGCGCCAGCAGCCTGGGTGACAGCCAAGAGACCCAGTACTTC. It specifies CASSLGDSQETQYF.

V gene TRBV4-1 combines with J gene TRBJ2-5, with unresolved D. The CDR3 spans 13 residues. Trimming took off 1 base at V and 1 base at J, with 4 bases between the two ends. Germline lookup yields CDR1 MGHRA and CDR2 YSYEKL. The CDR3 DNA is TGCGCCAGCAGCCAAGTGATCCAAGAGACCCAGTACTTC. It yields the protein CASSQVIQETQYF.

J is TRBJ1-2 and V is TRBV30; D unresolved. CDR3 length: 13 amino acids. CDR1 and CDR2 (germline): GTSNPN, SVGIG (reference sequence). Between the trimmed V and J ends, which lost 3 bases and 4 bases, there was a span of 12 bases. The CDR3 loop reads CAWRREAVYGYTF. The CDR3 nucleotides are TGTGCCTGGAGAAGAGAGGCAGTCTATGGCTACACCTTC.

The chain joins TRBV5-5 to TRBJ1-2; unclear D gene. Germline CDR1 is SGHKS and CDR2 is YYEKEE (reference sequence). This CDR3 has 12 residues. V gave up 3 bases and J gave up 4 bases, with 7 bases separating them. The CDR3 DNA follows: TGTGCCAGCAGCTCCCCGCTCTATGGCTACACCTTC. Amino acids: CASSSPLYGYTF.

The rearrangement joins TRBV28 to TRBJ2-1, with 12 bases fitting TRBD2. CDR3 size: 19 residues. Germline V gene sequence: CDR1 MDHEN, CDR2 SYDVKM. J lost 6 bases, V lost 6 bases, and 18 bases had no gene match. In nucleotides, the CDR3 is TGTGCCAGCAGCCCCACCATTCCTAGCGGGAGGGCCTTGGGCAATGAGCAGTTCTTC. Translated: CASSPTIPSGRALGNEQFF. Using reference TRBV28 and TRBJ2-1 for the parts outside the CDR3, the full variable domain is DVKVTQSSRYLVKRTGEKVFLECVQDMDHENMFWYRQDPGLGLRLIYFSYDVKMKEKGDIPEGYSVSREKKERFSLILESASTNQTSMYLCASSPTIPSGRALGNEQFFGPGTRLTVL.

About this clone itself: Other DNA sequences from this sample encode an identical CDR3 as well. This sequence joins TRBV15 and TRBJ1-2; D gene unclear. V shed 0 bases and J shed 6 bases, with 5 bases lying between them. The CDR3 runs to 12 residues. CDR1 and CDR2 from the germline V gene are LNHNV and YYDKDF (reference sequence). CDR3 loop: CATSRDRDGYTF. The CDR3 coding sequence is TGTGCCACCAGCAGAGATAGGGATGGCTACACCTTC. The whole variable domain, filled in from reference TRBV15 and TRBJ1-2, reads DAMVIQNPRYQVTQFGKPVTLSCSQTLNHNVMYWYQQKSSQAPKLLFHYYDKDFNNEADTPDNFQSRRPNTSFCFLDIRSPGLGDTAMYLCATSRDRDGYTFGSGTRLTVV.